This is a list of T cell receptor beta chains from one sample in a study of blood T cell repertoires in COVID-19. Assay used: immunoSEQ multiplex PCR; TCRdb lists only in-frame clones, some missing. The sample holds about 170,000 clones, roughly 85% seen once. Sequencing was done on a sample of peripheral blood. These receptors were collected from a woman older than 75 with acute or convalescent COVID-19. Each CDR3 is given with its conserved first and last residue. The D gene is left open where the match is weak. Rows may omit the clone size; those that give it use once, few, many or a size class.

V gene	D gene	clone size	J gene	CDR3 DNA	CDR3 protein
TRBV6-6	-	-	TRBJ1-2	TGTGCCAGCAGTTTGGCAGGGTTGGGTGGCTACACCTTC	CASSLAGLGGYTF
TRBV11-2	TRBD2	-	TRBJ2-7	TGTGCCAGCAGTCAGGGACTAGCGGGTACTGTCTACGAGCAGTACTTC	CASSQGLAGTVYEQYF
TRBV28	-	once	TRBJ2-5	TGTGCCAGCGTTAACGGAGGGGAGACCCAGTACTTC	CASVNGGETQYF
TRBV28	-	-	TRBJ2-1	TGTGCCAGCAGTTCACAGCGAGGGACCTACAATGAGCAGTTCTTC	CASSSQRGTYNEQFF
TRBV6-2/TRBV6-3	TRBD1	-	TRBJ1-5	TGTGCCAGCAGTTCCTCGGGACAGGGGAGCAATCAGCCCCAGCATTTT	CASSSSGQGSNQPQHF
TRBV5-1	TRBD1	once	TRBJ2-7	TGCGCCAGCAGCTTGGTGGGGACAGGAGTCCCCTACGAGCAGTACTTC	CASSLVGTGVPYEQYF
TRBV2	-	-	TRBJ1-6	TGTGCCAGCAGTGGGGAGGGACGGCGCCTCCACTTT	CASSGEGRRLHF
TRBV7-9	TRBD1	-	TRBJ1-4	TGTGCCAGCCTCGACAGGGGGAATGAAAAACTGTTTTTT	CASLDRGNEKLFF
TRBV3-1/TRBV3-2	TRBD2	-	TRBJ2-5	TGTGCCCCCCAACGGGCGGGGGGGGCGGGGACCCAGTACTTC	CAPQRAGGAGTQYF
TRBV9	TRBD1	-	TRBJ1-3	TGTGCCAGCAGCCCTCGGACAGGCATCTCTGGAAACACCATATATTTT	CASSPRTGISGNTIYF
TRBV28	TRBD1	-	TRBJ1-3	TGTGCCAGCAGTTCAAGAAGGGGACAGGGATTGATAACCATATATTTT	CASSSRRGQGLITIYF
TRBV5-1	-	-	TRBJ2-1	TGCGCCAGCAGCTTGGCCGGGACCCGGAGGGAGCAGTTCTTC	CASSLAGTRREQFF
TRBV7-2	-	once	TRBJ2-3	TGTGCCAGCAGCACCTCGTACCGGGGGAGGCCCTCTAGCACAGATACGCAGTATTTT	CASSTSYRGRPSSTDTQYF
TRBV6-5	-	-	TRBJ1-3	TGTGCCAGCAGTCCGAACGACAGGAGAAACACCATATATTTT	CASSPNDRRNTIYF
TRBV28	-	-	TRBJ1-5	TGTGCCAGCAGTTTACCCAGGGTCACTCAGCCCCAGCATTTT	CASSLPRVTQPQHF
TRBV10-2	-	-	TRBJ1-3	TGCGCCAGCAGGGGGGGGCGAGAGGTCGGAAACACCATATATTTT	CASRGGREVGNTIYF
TRBV12-3/TRBV12-4	-	once	TRBJ2-3	TGTGCCTCTCGCGCGGGTAGCACAGATACGCAGTATTTT	CASRAGSTDTQYF
TRBV9	TRBD2	few	TRBJ2-2	TGTGCCAGCAGCCTCTTTAGCGGGAGCGAGGGTTGGAACACCGGGGAGCTGTTTTTT	CASSLFSGSEGWNTGELFF
TRBV7-9	-	once	TRBJ1-1	TGTGCCAGCAGCGAGACCGGGATGGGAGCTTTCTTT	CASSETGMGAFF
TRBV29-1	-	-	TRBJ2-7	TGCAGCGTCTCACTACAGGGCTCCTACGAGCAGTACTTC	CSVSLQGSYEQYF
TRBV2	TRBD1	-	TRBJ2-7	TGTGCCAGCAGTCGACAGGGTTATTACGAGCAGTACTTC	CASSRQGYYEQYF
TRBV7-8	-	-	TRBJ2-2	TGTGCCAGCAGCACAACAACAGGGAGAACCGGGGAGCTGTTTTTT	CASSTTTGRTGELFF
TRBV7-7	TRBD2	-	TRBJ2-2	TGTGCCAGCAGCCGTACTAGCGGGAGATACACCGGGGAGCTGTTTTTT	CASSRTSGRYTGELFF
TRBV5-1	TRBD1	-	TRBJ1-1	TGCGCCAGCAGCGACGGGACAGGGGGTACTGAAGCTTTCTTT	CASSDGTGGTEAFF
TRBV7-9	TRBD1	-	TRBJ1-4	TGTGCCAGCAGCTTCGGACAGGGTAATGAAAAACTGTTTTTT	CASSFGQGNEKLFF
TRBV3-1/TRBV3-2	-	-	TRBJ1-1	TGTGCCAGCTCCTTGGGGGGTACAGGGAACACTGAAGCTTTCTTT	CASSLGGTGNTEAFF
TRBV6-2/TRBV6-3	TRBD2	-	TRBJ2-7	TGTGCCAGCAGTTTAACTAGCGGGAGACTCGGAGAGCAGTACTTC	CASSLTSGRLGEQYF
TRBV5-1	TRBD1	once	TRBJ2-7	TGCGCCAGCAGCTTGGACGGGACAGGGGGCTACGAGCAGTACTTC	CASSLDGTGGYEQYF
TRBV11-2	-	-	TRBJ1-2	TGTGCCAGCAGCTTAGGACCAGGGATGGATGGCTACACCTTC	CASSLGPGMDGYTF
TRBV28	-	-	TRBJ2-7	TGTGCCAGCAGTTTAACCGACAGGACAAGCTCCTACGAGCAGTACTTC	CASSLTDRTSSYEQYF
TRBV19	-	-	TRBJ1-6	TGTGCCAGTAGATGGGACTCCCTTGGACCCCTCCACTTT	CASRWDSLGPLHF
TRBV29-1	-	-	TRBJ2-5	TGCAGCGTTGGGGGACTCCCTGGGGAGACCCAGTACTTC	CSVGGLPGETQYF
TRBV19	-	-	TRBJ1-2	TGTGCCAGTAGTACCCAACTGCAGGGGAACTATGGCTACACCTTC	CASSTQLQGNYGYTF
TRBV19	-	few	TRBJ1-1	TGTGCCAGTATTTTTCGACAGGCAGCTTTCTTT	CASIFRQAAFF
TRBV28	-	-	TRBJ1-4	TGTGCCAGCAGCGAAAATTCTCAGATTATCCTGTTTTTT	CASSENSQIILFF
TRBV5-4	-	-	TRBJ2-3	TGTGCCAGCAGCTTGGATCCCTCCCCTAGCACAGATACGCAGTATTTT	CASSLDPSPSTDTQYF